The 28 T cell receptor beta chains below were found in one sample sequenced in a study of cytomegalovirus exposure and HLA in healthy donors. A multiplex PCR was run with 60 Vbeta primers and 13 Jbeta primers. Only in-frame clones appear in the TCRdb table, and some are missing; sequencing was by immunoSEQ multiplex PCR. The sample has around 150,000 clones, around nine tenths seen once. The source material was PBMCs. These receptors were collected from a young woman in good health and CMV-seronegative.

J is TRBJ1-5 and V is TRBV2, with D possibly matching TRBD1 (6 bases). The CDR3 extends over 13 amino acids. The germline V gene encodes CDR1 SNHLY and CDR2 FYNNEI. V shed 8 bases and J shed 5 bases, with 13 bases lying between them. The CDR3 protein is CASGFGGHQPQHF. In nucleotides, the CDR3 is TGTGCCAGCGGGTTCGGGGGGCATCAGCCCCAGCATTTT.

This rearrangement joins TRBV28 to TRBJ1-1; D not resolved. This CDR3 region has 13 residues. Trimming stripped 8 bases from V and 2 bases from J, with 12 bases between. In germline, CDR1 is MDHEN, CDR2 SYDVKM. The CDR3 sequence: CASQAAANTEAFF. The CDR3 nucleotides read TGTGCCAGCCAAGCGGCGGCAAACACTGAAGCTTTCTTT.

The V and J genes are TRBV7-2 and TRBJ2-5, with TRBD2 identical over 10 bases. TRBJ2-7 matches the DNA end more closely, so the J call is doubtful. This CDR3 is 15 amino acids long. Germline CDR1 SGHTA, CDR2 FQGNSA. CDR3 coding DNA: TGTGCCAGCAGCCGCCCTCCTAGCGGGGGCTACGAGCAGTACTTC. Its protein product is CASSRPPSGGYEQYF.

The chain links TRBV19 to TRBJ2-1, with TRBD1 matching 8 bases. V lost 3 bases to trimming and J lost 5 bases; unmatched junction nucleotides: 9. Germline V gene data show CDR1 as LNHDA and CDR2 as SQIVND (reference sequence). The CDR3 is made up of 16 amino acids. The chain's CDR3 is CASSMMFGTGHNEQFF. CDR3 in DNA: TGTGCCAGTAGTATGATGTTCGGGACAGGCCACAATGAGCAGTTCTTC.

This chain joins TRBV2 and TRBJ2-7; perhaps TRBD2 as D (6 bases). Germline values: CDR1 SNHLY, CDR2 FYNNEI. This CDR3 contains 13 residues. Trimming took off 4 bases at V and 6 bases at J, with 13 bases between the two ends. For the CDR3, the DNA is TGTGCCAGCAGTGTTGAGGGAGCGGGCGAGCAGTACTTC. Translation: CASSVEGAGEQYF.

V is TRBV6-4 and J is TRBJ1-1; unclear D gene. Germline V gene lookup returns CDR1 MRHNA and CDR2 SNTAGT. Trimming took off 3 bases at V and 1 base at J, with 6 bases between the two ends. The CDR3 is 13 amino acids. The CDR3 DNA reads TGTGCCAGCAGTGATGGAGAGAACACTGAAGCTTTCTTT. Translated, it gives CASSDGENTEAFF.

The chain recombines TRBV4-1 with TRBJ1-5; D perhaps matches TRBD1 (5 bases). The V end was cut by 0 bases, the J end by 9 bases, with 12 bases between. Looked up from germline, CDR1 is MGHRA and CDR2 is YSYEKL. The CDR3 is 14 amino acids. The CDR3 here is CASSQDVGGTPQHF. The CDR3 DNA is TGCGCCAGCAGCCAAGACGTGGGGGGAACGCCCCAGCATTTT.

This chain links TRBV18 with TRBJ1-1; 9 nucleotides align to TRBD1. After removal of 4 bases from V and 3 bases from J, the junction contained 3 bases not matched to a gene. In germline, CDR1 is KGHSH, CDR2 LQKENI. The CDR3 is 14 residues long. The CDR3 loop is CASSQRTGDTEAFF. In nucleotides, the CDR3 is TGTGCCAGCTCACAACGGACAGGGGACACTGAAGCTTTCTTT.

This clone was found once. This chain links TRBV19 with TRBJ2-1, with 11 bases lining up with TRBD2. V was clipped by 6 bases and J by 7 bases; unmatched bases: 5. Germline V gene data show CDR1 as LNHDA and CDR2 as SQIVND (reference sequence). The CDR3 sequence is 14 residues long. The chain's CDR3 is CASSGLAGRNEQFF. The CDR3 nucleotides read TGTGCCAGTAGCGGACTAGCGGGTCGGAATGAGCAGTTCTTC.

The chain joins TRBV5-4 to TRBJ1-2; tentatively, D is TRBD1 (5 bases). This CDR3 is 15 amino acids long. V lost 0 bases, J lost 0 bases, and 9 bases lay in between. Germline V gene lookup returns CDR1 SGHNT and CDR2 YYREEE (reference sequence). As DNA, the CDR3 is TGTGCCAGCAGCTTGGGGTGGGGCCCTAACTATGGCTACACCTTC. Translated, it gives CASSLGWGPNYGYTF.

In nucleotides, the CDR3 is TGTGCCAGCAACGGTGGTGCGAAAGCTTTCTTT. This encodes CASNGGAKAFF. This sequence joins TRBV11-2 and TRBJ1-1, with no clear D. Germline CDR1 reads SGHAT; CDR2 reads FQNNGV. The CDR3 consists of 11 residues. The V end lost 7 bases, the J end lost 9 bases, and 12 bases lay between the germline ends.

This clone was counted a few times. The chain recombines TRBV28 with TRBJ2-7; D is unclear. The CDR3 loop spans 11 amino acids. Trimming left V 5 bases short and J 5 bases short, with 7 bases between. Germline loops: CDR1 MDHEN, CDR2 SYDVKM. The CDR3, as DNA: TGTGCCAGCAGTCCGAGCCACGAGCAGTACTTC. Its translation: CASSPSHEQYF. The whole variable domain, remainder taken from reference TRBV28 and TRBJ2-7, is DVKVTQSSRYLVKRTGEKVFLECVQDMDHENMFWYRQDPGLGLRLIYFSYDVKMKEKGDIPEGYSVSREKKERFSLILESASTNQTSMYLCASSPSHEQYFGPGTRLTVT.

The chain is built from TRBV5-4 and TRBJ2-3, with 15 nucleotides matching TRBD2. This CDR3 is built from 16 residues. The V segment lost 2 bases and the J segment 4 bases; nucleotides outside the gene matches: 2. Germline CDR1 SGHNT, CDR2 YYREEE (reference sequence). CDR3 DNA: TGTGCCAGCAGCTTCGGACTAGCGGGAGGGCCAGATACGCAGTATTTT. It specifies CASSFGLAGGPDTQYF.

V is TRBV2 and J is TRBJ2-1, with a weak D call TRBD1 (6 bases). Germline assignment: CDR1 SNHLY and CDR2 FYNNEI. The CDR3 runs to 13 residues. With 5 bases removed from V and 6 bases from J, the gap between germline ends came to 11 bases. The CDR3: CASSSGQLNEQFF. DNA of the CDR3: TGTGCCAGCAGTTCCGGACAGCTCAATGAGCAGTTCTTC.

The chain uses TRBV7-9 and TRBJ2-7, with D maybe TRBD1 (5 bases). The ends were cut back, 3 bases at V and 0 bases at J, with 12 bases in the middle. Germline assignment: CDR1 SEHNR and CDR2 FQNEAQ (reference sequence). The CDR3 loop spans 15 amino acids. This CDR3 is CASSLWTSFSYEQYF. The CDR3 DNA is TGTGCCAGCAGCTTGTGGACAAGTTTCTCCTACGAGCAGTACTTC.

As regards this clone: Other DNA sequences of this sample code for an identical CDR3. J is TRBJ1-2 and V is TRBV5-4; 7 bases are a match to TRBD1. Germline V CDR1 and CDR2: SGHNT, YYREEE (reference sequence). This CDR3 contains 16 residues. After removal of 4 bases from V and 0 bases from J, the junction contained 9 bases not matched to a gene. CDR3 region: CASSGHRDRANYGYTF. CDR3 sequence (DNA): TGTGCCAGCAGCGGACACCGGGACAGAGCTAACTATGGCTACACCTTC. The full variable domain, its missing parts supplied by reference TRBV5-4 and TRBJ1-2, is ETGVTQSPTHLIKTRGQQVTLRCSSQSGHNTVSWYQQALGQGPQFIFQYYREEENGRGNFPPRFSGLQFPNYSSELNVNALELDDSALYLCASSGHRDRANYGYTFGSGTRLTVV.

This chain links TRBV28 with TRBJ2-7; the D gene is possibly TRBD1 (6 bases). The CDR3 runs 15 residues. CDR1 is MDHEN, CDR2 SYDVKM, per germline. The V end was cut by 6 bases, the J end by 0 bases, with 15 bases between. The CDR3 region is CASSPLDSNSYEQYF. Written as DNA, the CDR3 is TGTGCCAGCAGCCCACTGGACAGCAACTCCTACGAGCAGTACTTC.

The chain recombines TRBV18 with TRBJ1-1, with D perhaps TRBD1 (5 bases). This CDR3 spans 15 amino acids. Trimming pared 6 bases from V and 1 base from J, leaving 15 bases between. Germline V gene data show CDR1 as KGHSH and CDR2 as LQKENI. The CDR3 reads CASSRVETANTEAFF. The CDR3 coding sequence is TGTGCCAGCTCCCGGGTTGAGACAGCGAACACTGAAGCTTTCTTT.

This chain connects TRBV5-1 to TRBJ2-3, with D unresolved. The CDR3 has 14 residues. In germline, CDR1 is SGHRS, CDR2 YFSETQ. With 2 bases removed from V and 0 bases from J, the gap between germline ends came to 7 bases. The CDR3 nucleotides read TGCGCCAGCAGCTTTTCTTCTAGCACAGATACGCAGTATTTT. Protein: CASSFSSSTDTQYF. Using reference TRBV5-1 and TRBJ2-3 for the parts outside the CDR3, the full variable domain is KAGVTQTPRYLIKTRGQQVTLSCSPISGHRSVSWYQQTPGQGLQFLFEYFSETQRNKGNFPGRFSGRQFSNSRSEMNVSTLELGDSALYLCASSFSSSTDTQYFGPGTRLTVL.

The V gene is TRBV9, the J gene TRBJ2-1; 14 positions agree with TRBD2. CDR1 is SGDLS, CDR2 YYNGEE, per germline. V shed 4 bases, J shed 4 bases, and the junction held 10 bases outside the gene matches. The CDR3 has 18 residues. CDR3 in amino acids: CASSSLGTSGGPYNEQFF. In DNA form, the CDR3 reads TGTGCCAGCAGCTCCCTCGGGACTAGCGGGGGTCCTTACAATGAGCAGTTCTTC.

CDR3 nucleotides: TGTGCCATCAGTGCGACAGGGAAAAACATTCAGTACTTC. Translation: CAISATGKNIQYF. The chain is built from TRBV10-3 and TRBJ2-4, with 7 bases lining up with TRBD1. Germline loops: CDR1 ENHRY, CDR2 SYGVKD. CDR3 size: 13 residues. J lost 4 bases, V lost 4 bases, and 1 base had no gene match.

The rearrangement joins TRBV6-4 to TRBJ2-1; D is possibly TRBD1 (7 bases). This CDR3 has 15 amino acids. V dropped 2 bases and J dropped 4 bases, with 12 bases sitting between them. CDR1 and CDR2 from the germline V gene are MRHNA and SNTAGT. CDR3 amino acids: CASSDAGGSYNEQFF. CDR3 nucleotide sequence: TGTGCCAGCAGTGACGCAGGGGGGTCATACAATGAGCAGTTCTTC.

This clone was observed once. A read error may explain this, as a much larger clone is one base away. The same CDR3 arises from other DNA sequences in this sample as well. V is TRBV6-5 and J is TRBJ2-7, with TRBD2 identical over 11 bases. The CDR3 spans 14 residues. Germline CDR1 MNHEY, CDR2 SVGAGI. V was pared by 2 bases and J by 4 bases, with 1 base of the junction left unmatched. Written as DNA, the CDR3 is TGTGCCAGCAGTTACGGGACTAGCGGATACGAGCAGTACTTC. Translated: CASSYGTSGYEQYF.

The chain carries TRBV28 and TRBJ2-5, with 11 nucleotides matching TRBD1. V lost 5 bases and J lost 4; bases outside the gene matches: 9. The CDR3 consists of 16 residues. CDR1 and CDR2 (germline): MDHEN, SYDVKM. CDR3 DNA sequence: TGTGCCAGCAGTACAGGGACAGGGGGGTACGTAGAGACCCAGTACTTC. Its protein product is CASSTGTGGYVETQYF.

The gene calls are TRBV6-5 and TRBJ1-1; perhaps TRBD1 as D (5 bases). This CDR3 has 15 residues. Trimming stripped 2 bases from V and 4 bases from J, with 14 bases between. Germline V gene lookup returns CDR1 MNHEY and CDR2 SVGAGI. In DNA form, the CDR3 reads TGTGCCAGCAGTTACGGTGGCAGGGTGGTCACTGAAGCTTTCTTT. It specifies CASSYGGRVVTEAFF.

The rearrangement links TRBV30 to TRBJ2-1; 7 bases map to TRBD1. The length of the CDR3 is 15 residues. Germline CDR1 is GTSNPN and CDR2 is SVGIG (reference sequence). J was trimmed by 0 bases and V by 2 bases; bases with no gene match: 4. CDR3 coding DNA: TGTGCCTGGAGTAAGGGGGCAAGCTCCTACAATGAGCAGTTCTTC. Protein: CAWSKGASSYNEQFF.

This clone was detected once. V and J are TRBV6-4 and TRBJ2-1, with TRBD2 as a possible D gene (6 bases). Germline loops: CDR1 MRHNA, CDR2 SNTAGT. Trimming cost V 0 bases and J 8 bases, with 23 bases left between them. This CDR3 has 18 residues. The CDR3 region has the DNA TGTGCCAGCAGTGACTCGAGTTGGAGGGCAAGGACACCGGATGAGCAGTTCTTC. Its protein product is CASSDSSWRARTPDEQFF.

The V gene is TRBV7-8, the J gene TRBJ2-1, with TRBD1 as a possible D gene (7 bases). CDR1 is SGHVS, CDR2 FQNEAQ, per germline. This CDR3 comprises 17 residues. V gave up 2 bases and J gave up 1 base, with 15 bases separating them. CDR3 DNA sequence: TGTGCCAGCAGCTTATCAGGAGGGGGCTCATCCTACAATGAGCAGTTCTTC. Amino acid sequence: CASSLSGGGSSYNEQFF. The whole variable domain, filled in from reference TRBV7-8 and TRBJ2-1, reads GAGVSQSPRYKVAKRGQDVALRCDPISGHVSLFWYQQALGQGPEFLTYFQNEAQLDKSGLPSDRFFAERPEGSVSTLKIQRTQQEDSAVYLCASSLSGGGSSYNEQFFGPGTRLTVL.